These 18 T cell receptor beta chains share one sample of origin, sequenced in a study of T cells after yellow fever vaccination (dated by TCRdb to about 2019). Libraries came from 5' RACE. For sequencing, an Illumina NovaSeq 6000 was employed. TCRdb handled the public reads itself, with Q25 trimming in fastp and clone calling in MiXCR, and kept productive beta chains. Each entry is one CDR3 protein sequence, shown with its most common DNA and genes. In this sample the table shows 250,000 to 400,000 distinct CDR3 sequences, over 4% of which occur a single time. The ten largest clonotypes hold approximately 23% of the sample. This sample's treatment or condition label indicates: live attenuated yellow fever vaccine strain. Specimen: PBMCs, collected 5 days after the yellow fever booster vaccination. Receptors originate from a man between 18 and 29 years old who received the YFV17D yellow fever vaccine.

This clonotype was counted a few times. V gene TRBV11-2 combines with J gene TRBJ2-1; D gene unclear. Trimming left V 5 bases short and J 8 bases short, with 22 bases between. Germline CDR1 SGHAT, CDR2 FQNNGV. The CDR3 length is 16 residues. The CDR3 nucleotides read TGTGCCAGCAGCCACCCTGAGCTTGCCCGGTTCCATGAGCAGTTCTTC. Protein sequence: CASSHPELARFHEQFF.

The sample holds many counts of this clonotype. The CDR3 loop is CASSLRQGVQPQHF. The CDR3 DNA follows: TGTGCCAGCAGTCTCCGACAGGGTGTTCAGCCCCAGCATTTT. The rearrangement uses TRBV6-2 or TRBV6-3 and TRBJ1-5, with 7 bases matching TRBD1. J gave up 6 bases and V 5 bases, and 7 bases lay outside the gene matches. CDR1 and CDR2 from the germline V gene are MNHEY and SVGEGT. This CDR3 is 14 amino acids long.

This clonotype was counted only a few times. This chain joins TRBV7-2 and TRBJ2-5; 9 bases are a match to TRBD2. The CDR3 is made up of 14 amino acids. V was pared by 5 bases and J by 6 bases, with 7 bases of the junction left unmatched. Per the germline V gene, CDR1 is SGHTA and CDR2 is FQGNSA. CDR3 loop: CASSRGGASKTQYF. CDR3 DNA: TGTGCCAGCAGCCGCGGGGGGGCCTCGAAGACCCAGTACTTC.

The chain couples TRBV20-1 to TRBJ2-1, with D hard to call. The CDR3 extends over 14 amino acids. Trimming took 6 bases from V and 0 from J, leaving 12 bases between them. The germline V gene has CDR1 DFQATT and CDR2 SNEGSKA (reference sequence). The CDR3 sequence: CSAIPSLSYNEQFF. As DNA, the CDR3 is TGCAGTGCAATCCCCTCCCTCTCCTACAATGAGCAGTTCTTC.

The chain carries TRBV20-1 and TRBJ2-5; 10 bases map to TRBD2. The CDR3 has 14 amino acids. The trim removed 6 bases at V and 2 bases at J, leaving 6 bases unmatched. The germline gives CDR1 DFQATT, CDR2 SNEGSKA (reference sequence). In DNA form, the CDR3 reads TGCAGTGCCAGCGGGGGGGGAAATCAAGAGACCCAGTACTTC. Its translation is CSASGGGNQETQYF.

V usage is TRBV7-9 and J usage is TRBJ1-1; 8 positions match TRBD1. The CDR3 spans 15 residues. From germline, CDR1 is SEHNR and CDR2 FQNEAQ (reference sequence). The V and J ends lost 2 bases and 5 bases, in that order; junction bases with no gene match: 7. Written as DNA, the CDR3 is TGTGCCAGCAGCTTATGGACAGGGAGGGTTACTGAAGCTTTCTTT. Its translation is CASSLWTGRVTEAFF.

V gene TRBV5-1 combines with J gene TRBJ1-6; 7 nucleotides agree with TRBD1. The CDR3 sequence is 15 residues long. V dropped 0 bases and J dropped 10; count of bases not matched to a gene: 7. Germline V lookup: CDR1 SGHRS, CDR2 YFSETQ. CDR3 loop: CASSLAGTEYSPLHF. CDR3 nucleotides: TGCGCCAGCAGCTTGGCGGGGACAGAGTACTCACCCCTCCACTTT.

The rearrangement links TRBV18 to TRBJ1-1; D is ambiguous. The CDR3 is 16 amino acids. Trimming left V 2 bases short and J 3 bases short, with 16 bases between. Germline-derived CDR1 and CDR2 are KGHSH and LQKENI. In DNA form, the CDR3 reads TGTGCCAGCTCACCAATGGTTACGACGGTCGACACTGAAGCTTTCTTT. Protein product: CASSPMVTTVDTEAFF.

This clonotype was counted at least ten times. The chain couples TRBV7-3 to TRBJ2-5; 7 bases are a match to TRBD2. The germline V gene encodes CDR1 SGHTA and CDR2 FQGTGA. This CDR3 has 15 residues. With 2 bases clipped from V and 5 bases from J, the junction kept 8 bases outside the gene matches. The CDR3 protein is CASSLAGVPQETQYF. CDR3 in DNA: TGTGCCAGCAGCTTAGCGGGGGTCCCTCAGGAGACCCAGTACTTC.

The chain is built from TRBV4-3 and TRBJ1-3; tentative D call: TRBD1 (5 bases). V lost 2 bases and J 0 bases, leaving 11 bases between the germline ends. This CDR3 region has 16 residues. The germline V gene has CDR1 LGHNA and CDR2 YSLEER. The CDR3: CASSQLDSSSGNTIYF. CDR3 nucleotides: TGCGCCAGCAGCCAACTCGACAGCAGCTCTGGAAACACCATATATTTT.

The chain is built from TRBV3-1 and TRBJ1-2; D is perhaps TRBD1 (6 bases). The CDR3 contains 14 residues. The germline V and J ends were trimmed by 3 bases and 8 bases, with 16 bases remaining between them. Germline CDR1 is LGHDT and CDR2 is YNNKEL (reference sequence). Here the CDR3 reads CASSHQDRVRGYTF. Here the CDR3 DNA reads TGTGCCAGCAGCCACCAGGACAGAGTGAGGGGCTACACCTTC.

This clonotype has at least ten counts. This CDR3 is CASRETGNTEAFF. The CDR3 nucleotides are TGTGCCAGCAGGGAAACTGGAAACACTGAAGCTTTCTTT. J is TRBJ1-1 and V is TRBV7-9; D not certain. The CDR3 is 13 residues long. V dropped 6 bases and J dropped 2 bases, with 10 bases sitting between them. Per germline, CDR1 SEHNR and CDR2 FQNEAQ (reference sequence).

The chain uses TRBV7-9 and TRBJ2-7; D ambiguous. This CDR3 spans 12 amino acids. V gave up 4 bases and J gave up 6 bases, with 10 bases separating them. Per the germline V gene, CDR1 is SEHNR and CDR2 is FQNEAQ (reference sequence). The CDR3 nucleotides are TGTGCCAGCAGCTCGTGGGCGAGCGAGCAGTACGTC. Amino acid sequence: CASSSWASEQYV.

This clonotype was recorded many times. This rearrangement joins TRBV7-9 to TRBJ1-6, with a tentative D call TRBD1 (5 bases). V was shortened by 5 bases and J by 13 bases, with 21 bases between the two germline ends. Germline CDR1 reads SEHNR; CDR2 reads FQNEAQ (reference sequence). The CDR3 length is 15 residues. In nucleotides, the CDR3 is TGTGCCAGCAGCCCCGCCGGTTGGGGGAGGCGCCCCCTCCACTTT. This sequence encodes CASSPAGWGRRPLHF.

This clonotype was seen repeatedly, ten times or more. The rearrangement uses TRBV6-1 and TRBJ2-7; D uncertain. Trimming cost V 6 bases and J 0 bases, with 9 bases left between them. Germline loops: CDR1 MNHNS, CDR2 SASEGT. The CDR3 loop spans 13 amino acids. This CDR3 reads CASRRYGSYEQYF. As DNA, the CDR3 is TGTGCCAGCAGAAGATACGGCTCCTACGAGCAGTACTTC.

This clonotype has ten or more counts. V and J are TRBV20-1 and TRBJ1-2; D is perhaps TRBD1 (5 bases). V was cut by 0 bases and J by 4 bases, with 15 bases left in between. The CDR3 has 15 amino acids. CDR1 and CDR2 (germline): DFQATT, SNEGSKA (reference sequence). CDR3 nucleotide sequence: TGCAGTGCTAGAGATCGTCGGGGCGGGATCTATGGCTACACCTTC. Protein: CSARDRRGGIYGYTF.

This clonotype was seen more than once but under ten times. The chain combines TRBV30 with TRBJ2-1; D is ambiguous. This CDR3 contains 13 residues. CDR1 is GTSNPN, CDR2 SVGIG, per germline (reference sequence). V was trimmed by 3 bases and J by 10 bases, leaving 16 bases between them. The CDR3 DNA reads TGTGCCTGGAGCCTCTCCCTGCAACGCGAGCAGTTCTTC. Its translation: CAWSLSLQREQFF.

This clonotype was detected ten times or more. CDR3 DNA: TGTGCCAGCTCGTTACAGGGGGCTGGGGCCAACGTCCTGACTTTC. Encoded protein: CASSLQGAGANVLTF. The chain uses TRBV18 and TRBJ2-6; 8 bases map to TRBD1. The CDR3 is 15 residues long. With 6 bases clipped from V and 2 bases from J, the junction kept 3 bases outside the gene matches. From germline, CDR1 is KGHSH and CDR2 LQKENI.